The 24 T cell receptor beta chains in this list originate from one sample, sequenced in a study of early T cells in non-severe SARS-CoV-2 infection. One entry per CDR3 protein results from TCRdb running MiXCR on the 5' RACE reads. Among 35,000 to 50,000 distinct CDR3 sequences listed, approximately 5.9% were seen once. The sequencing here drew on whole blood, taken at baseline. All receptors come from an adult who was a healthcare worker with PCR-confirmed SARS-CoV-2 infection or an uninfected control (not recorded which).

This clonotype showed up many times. In DNA, the CDR3 is TGCGCCAGCAGCCGGGACCTCAATCAGCCCCAGCATTTT. Amino acids: CASSRDLNQPQHF. The V and J genes are TRBV4-3 and TRBJ1-5, with D perhaps TRBD1 (5 bases). With 4 bases removed from V and 3 bases from J, the gap between germline ends came to 7 bases. The CDR3 runs 13 residues. Per the germline V gene, CDR1 is LGHNA and CDR2 is YSLEER.

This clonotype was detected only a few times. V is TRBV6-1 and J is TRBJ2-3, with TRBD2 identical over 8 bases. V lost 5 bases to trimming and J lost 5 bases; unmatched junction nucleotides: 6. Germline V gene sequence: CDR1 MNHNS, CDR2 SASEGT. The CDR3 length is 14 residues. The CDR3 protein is CASSPGGAIDTQYF. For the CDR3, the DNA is TGTGCCAGCAGTCCGGGGGGGGCCATAGATACGCAGTATTTT.

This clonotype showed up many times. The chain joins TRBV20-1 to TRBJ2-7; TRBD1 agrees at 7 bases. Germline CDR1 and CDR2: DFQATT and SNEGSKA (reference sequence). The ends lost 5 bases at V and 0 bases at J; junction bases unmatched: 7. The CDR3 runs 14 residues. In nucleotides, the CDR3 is TGCAGTGCTGAAGACAGGGATAGCTCCTACGAGCAGTACTTC. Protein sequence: CSAEDRDSSYEQYF.

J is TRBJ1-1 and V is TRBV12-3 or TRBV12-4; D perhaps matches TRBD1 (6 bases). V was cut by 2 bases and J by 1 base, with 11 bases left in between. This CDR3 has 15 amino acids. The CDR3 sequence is CASSLYWGQNTEAFF. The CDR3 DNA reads TGTGCCAGCAGTTTATATTGGGGGCAGAACACTGAAGCTTTCTTT.

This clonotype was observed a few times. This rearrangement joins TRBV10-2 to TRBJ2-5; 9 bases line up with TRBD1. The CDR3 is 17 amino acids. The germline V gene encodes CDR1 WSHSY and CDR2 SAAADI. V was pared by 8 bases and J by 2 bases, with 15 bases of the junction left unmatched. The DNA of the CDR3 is TGCGCCAGCGGGAGGGACAGGGTCCCCCGCGCTCAAGAGACCCAGTACTTC. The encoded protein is CASGRDRVPRAQETQYF.

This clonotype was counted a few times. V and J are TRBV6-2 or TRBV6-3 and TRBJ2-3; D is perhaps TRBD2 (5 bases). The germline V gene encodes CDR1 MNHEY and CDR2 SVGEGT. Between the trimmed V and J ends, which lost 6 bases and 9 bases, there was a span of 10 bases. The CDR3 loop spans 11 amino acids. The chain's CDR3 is CASSETGTQYF. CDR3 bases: TGTGCCAGCAGCGAGACGGGGACGCAGTATTTT.

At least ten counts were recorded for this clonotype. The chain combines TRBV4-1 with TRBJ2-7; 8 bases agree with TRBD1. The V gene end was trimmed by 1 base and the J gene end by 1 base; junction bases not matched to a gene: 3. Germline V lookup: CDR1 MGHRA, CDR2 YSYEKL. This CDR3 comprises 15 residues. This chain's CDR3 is CASSQVGQASYEQYF. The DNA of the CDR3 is TGCGCCAGCAGCCAAGTGGGACAGGCATCCTACGAGCAGTACTTC.

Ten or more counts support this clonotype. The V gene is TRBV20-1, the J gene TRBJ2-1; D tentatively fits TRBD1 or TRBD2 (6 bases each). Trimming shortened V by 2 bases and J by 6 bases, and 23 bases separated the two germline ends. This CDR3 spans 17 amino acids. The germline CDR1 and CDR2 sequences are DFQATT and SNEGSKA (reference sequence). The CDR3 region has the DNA TGCAGTGCTAGAAAAGGGGGGCGTATCCCCTCCCTCAATGAGCAGTTCTTC. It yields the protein CSARKGGRIPSLNEQFF.

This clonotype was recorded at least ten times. The CDR3 sequence is CASSPSRGQGAYYGYTF. The CDR3 bases are TGCGCCAGCAGCCCCAGTCGAGGACAGGGGGCCTACTATGGCTACACCTTC. J is TRBJ1-2 and V is TRBV4-3; 11 bases line up with TRBD1. The CDR3 spans 17 residues. The ends lost 4 bases at V and 3 bases at J; junction bases unmatched: 10. Germline V gene sequence: CDR1 LGHNA, CDR2 YSLEER.

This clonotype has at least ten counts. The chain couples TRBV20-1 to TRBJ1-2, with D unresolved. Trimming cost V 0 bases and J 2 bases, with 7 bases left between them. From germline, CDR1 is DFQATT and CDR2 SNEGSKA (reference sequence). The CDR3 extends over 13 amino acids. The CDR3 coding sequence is TGCAGTGCTAGAGAAGGAGGCAACTATGGCTACACCTTC. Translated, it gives CSAREGGNYGYTF.

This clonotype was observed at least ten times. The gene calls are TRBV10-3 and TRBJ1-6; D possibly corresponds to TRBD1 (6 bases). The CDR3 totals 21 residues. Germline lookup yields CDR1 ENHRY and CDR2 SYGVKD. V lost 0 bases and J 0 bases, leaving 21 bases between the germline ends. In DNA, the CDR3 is TGTGCCATCAGTGAGTCGACACTCAGACAGGCAAAGAGCTCCTATAATTCACCCCTCCACTTT. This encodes CAISESTLRQAKSSYNSPLHF.

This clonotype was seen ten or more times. CDR3 sequence reads: CASSELGEGKSQPQHF. In nucleotides, the CDR3 is TGTGCCAGCAGTGAATTAGGAGAAGGAAAATCTCAGCCCCAGCATTTT. The V and J genes are TRBV6-1 and TRBJ1-5; D remains unclear. This CDR3 comprises 16 residues. Germline lookup yields CDR1 MNHNS and CDR2 SASEGT. V gave up 2 bases and J gave up 6 bases, with 17 bases separating them.

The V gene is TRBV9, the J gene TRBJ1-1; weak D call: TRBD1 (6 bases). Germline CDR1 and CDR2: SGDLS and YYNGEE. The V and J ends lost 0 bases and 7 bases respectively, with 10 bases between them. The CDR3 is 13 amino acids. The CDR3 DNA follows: TGTGCCAGCAGCGTAGAGCCCAGGGGTGAAGCTTTCTTT. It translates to CASSVEPRGEAFF.

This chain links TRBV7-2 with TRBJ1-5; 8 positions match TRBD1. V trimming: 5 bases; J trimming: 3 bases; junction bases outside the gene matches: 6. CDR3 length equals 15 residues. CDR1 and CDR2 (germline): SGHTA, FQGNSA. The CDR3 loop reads CASSPGGSDNQPQHF. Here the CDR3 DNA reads TGTGCCAGCAGCCCAGGGGGCTCTGACAATCAGCCCCAGCATTTT.

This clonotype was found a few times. The CDR3 here is CASTAIGGAGNEQFF. The CDR3 region has the DNA TGTGCCAGCACCGCAATTGGGGGGGCCGGGAATGAGCAGTTCTTC. This chain links TRBV7-8 with TRBJ2-1; D is possibly TRBD2 (7 bases). V was pared by 7 bases and J by 7 bases, with 20 bases between. This CDR3 region has 15 residues. Germline V gives CDR1 SGHVS, CDR2 FQNEAQ.

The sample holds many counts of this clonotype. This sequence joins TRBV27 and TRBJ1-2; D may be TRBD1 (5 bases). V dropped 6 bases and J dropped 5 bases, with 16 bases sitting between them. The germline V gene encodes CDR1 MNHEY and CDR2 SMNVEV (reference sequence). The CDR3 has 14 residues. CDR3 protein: CASSLLGTEYGYTF. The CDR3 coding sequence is TGTGCCAGCAGCCTACTAGGGACGGAGTATGGCTACACCTTC.

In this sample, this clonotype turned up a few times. This CDR3 reads CASSRDTGGSYEQYF. The CDR3 DNA is TGCGCCAGCAGTCGGGACACCGGAGGCTCCTACGAGCAGTACTTC. The chain employs TRBV10-1 and TRBJ2-7, with TRBD1 as a possible D gene (6 bases). The CDR3 is made up of 15 amino acids. Trimming stripped 5 bases from V and 0 bases from J, with 14 bases between. Germline assignment: CDR1 WNHNN and CDR2 SYGVQD (reference sequence).

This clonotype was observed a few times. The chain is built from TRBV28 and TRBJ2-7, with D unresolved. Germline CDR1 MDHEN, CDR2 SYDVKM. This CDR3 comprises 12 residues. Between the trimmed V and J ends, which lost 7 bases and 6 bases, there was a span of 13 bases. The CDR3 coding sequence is TGTGCCAGCACGATGGGGAACGGCGAGCAGTACTTC. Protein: CASTMGNGEQYF.

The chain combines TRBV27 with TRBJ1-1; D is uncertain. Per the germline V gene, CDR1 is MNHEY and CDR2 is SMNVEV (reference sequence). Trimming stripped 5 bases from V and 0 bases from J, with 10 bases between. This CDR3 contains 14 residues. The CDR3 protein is CASSPRTVNTEAFF. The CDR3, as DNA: TGTGCCAGCAGTCCCCGGACGGTGAACACTGAAGCTTTCTTT.

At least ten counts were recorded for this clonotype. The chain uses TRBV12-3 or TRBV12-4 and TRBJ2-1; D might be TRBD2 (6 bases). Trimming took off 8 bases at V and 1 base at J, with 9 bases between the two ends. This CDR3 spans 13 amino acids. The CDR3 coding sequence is TGTGCCAGCGGACTAAAATCCTACAATGAGCAGTTCTTC. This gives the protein CASGLKSYNEQFF.

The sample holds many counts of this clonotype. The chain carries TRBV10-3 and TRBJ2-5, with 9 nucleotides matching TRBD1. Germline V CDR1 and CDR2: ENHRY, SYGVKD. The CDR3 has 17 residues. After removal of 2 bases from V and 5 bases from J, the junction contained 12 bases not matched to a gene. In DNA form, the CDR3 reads TGTGCCATCAGTGAGAGGGCATTAGGACAGGGGAAGGAGACCCAGTACTTC. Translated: CAISERALGQGKETQYF.

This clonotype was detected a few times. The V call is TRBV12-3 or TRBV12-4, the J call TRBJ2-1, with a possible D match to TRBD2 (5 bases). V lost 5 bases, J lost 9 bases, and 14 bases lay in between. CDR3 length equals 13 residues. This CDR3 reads CASSRTGLTEQFF. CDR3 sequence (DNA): TGTGCCAGCAGTCGGACTGGACTGACTGAGCAGTTCTTC.

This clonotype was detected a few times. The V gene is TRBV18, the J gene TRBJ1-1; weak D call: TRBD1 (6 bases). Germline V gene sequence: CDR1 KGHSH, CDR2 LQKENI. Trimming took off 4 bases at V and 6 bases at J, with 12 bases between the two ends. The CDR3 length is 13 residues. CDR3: CASSQDRPPEAFF. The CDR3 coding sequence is TGTGCCAGCTCACAGGACAGACCTCCTGAAGCTTTCTTT.

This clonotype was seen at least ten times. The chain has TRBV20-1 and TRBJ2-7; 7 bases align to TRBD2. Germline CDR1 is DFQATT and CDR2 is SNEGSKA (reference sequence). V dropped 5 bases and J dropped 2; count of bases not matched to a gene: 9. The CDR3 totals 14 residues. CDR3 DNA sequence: TGCAGTGCTCCCCGAATGACTAGCCCCTACGAGCAGTACTTC. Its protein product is CSAPRMTSPYEQYF.